The 21 T cell receptor beta chains presented below share a single source sample, sequenced in a study of T cells in Graves' hyperthyroidism and ophthalmopathy. There were TCR beta CDR3 regions amplified from RNA transcripts. Initially, a first-round RT-PCR of the TCR CDR3 employed the HTBI primer set. TCRdb passed the multiplex PCR reads through MiXCR, listing each CDR3 protein once. The profile shows roughly 700,000 distinct CDR3 sequences, under 45% of them singletons. Sequencing was carried out using blood. These receptors came from a woman in her forties with Graves' hyperthyroidism.

The V gene is TRBV6-5, the J gene TRBJ1-2; D is uncertain. Trimming left V 7 bases short and J 1 base short, with 4 bases between. Germline CDR1 reads MNHEY; CDR2 reads SVGAGI. This CDR3 comprises 11 residues. CDR3: CASKNNYGYTF. The CDR3, as DNA: TGTGCCAGCAAAAATAACTATGGCTACACCTTC.

This clonotype was seen many times. The chain uses TRBV10-3 and TRBJ1-6; TRBD1 matches at 8 bases. This CDR3 is built from 12 residues. J was trimmed by 11 bases and V by 9 bases; bases with no gene match: 6. Germline CDR1 is ENHRY and CDR2 is SYGVKD. As DNA, the CDR3 is TGTGCCATTTCACAGGGGGATACACCCCTCCACTTT. Protein sequence: CAISQGDTPLHF.

This clonotype has at least ten counts. The rearrangement joins TRBV20-1 to TRBJ2-5; 8 bases line up with TRBD2. Per the germline V gene, CDR1 is DFQATT and CDR2 is SNEGSKA (reference sequence). V shed 4 bases, J shed 3 bases, and the junction held 13 bases outside the gene matches. The length of the CDR3 is 16 residues. The CDR3 bases are TGCAGTGCTACGAACGGGAAAGCGGGGGCTGAAGAGACCCAGTACTTC. It encodes CSATNGKAGAEETQYF.

This chain joins TRBV15 and TRBJ1-2; a possible D gene is TRBD1 (5 bases). Germline V gives CDR1 LNHNV, CDR2 YYDKDF (reference sequence). CDR3 size: 13 residues. V lost 3 bases to trimming and J lost 4 bases, with 9 bases between them. As DNA, the CDR3 is TGTGCCACCAGCAGCTGGGACGGCTATGGCTACACCTTC. Translating it yields CATSSWDGYGYTF.

This clonotype occurred a few times. J is TRBJ2-5 and V is TRBV20-1, with 7 bases identical to TRBD1. The J call could be wrong; TRBJ2-1 is a better fit for the DNA end. The CDR3 length is 13 residues. Germline V gene data show CDR1 as DFQATT and CDR2 as SNEGSKA (reference sequence). The CDR3 region is CSAKPQGRNEQFF. The CDR3 DNA reads as TGCAGTGCTAAGCCACAGGGGCGGAATGAGCAGTTCTTC.

This clonotype was recorded only once. This chain connects TRBV19 to TRBJ1-6; 8 nucleotides match TRBD1. V trimming: 8 bases; J trimming: 7 bases; junction bases outside the gene matches: 10. Germline CDR1 and CDR2: LNHDA and SQIVND (reference sequence). The CDR3 loop spans 15 amino acids. CDR3 amino acids: CASVGPPGGNSPLHF. For the CDR3, the DNA is TGTGCCAGTGTAGGTCCCCCAGGGGGCAATTCACCCCTCCACTTT.

CDR3 region: CASSGGQGASGELFF. In DNA form, the CDR3 reads TGTGCCAGCAGCGGGGGACAGGGGGCCAGCGGGGAGCTGTTTTTT. The chain recombines TRBV6-1 with TRBJ2-2; 12 bases map to TRBD1. The CDR3 consists of 15 residues. Germline V gene lookup returns CDR1 MNHNS and CDR2 SASEGT. Germline trimming cut 6 bases from V and 7 bases from J; bases unmatched to any gene: 6.

Note on this clonotype: Germline is not matched at one junction end, which may reflect a read error. The chain combines TRBV11-3 with TRBJ2-7; TRBD1 is a possible D gene (5 bases). There are 14 residues in the CDR3. Looked up from germline, CDR1 is SGHNT and CDR2 is YENEEA. The CDR3, as DNA: TGTGCCAGCAACTTAGGCGACAGAGCCTACGAGCAGTACTTC. Protein sequence: CASNLGDRAYEQYF.

This clonotype was found many times. The chain links TRBV20-1 to TRBJ2-5; 14 bases line up with TRBD2. Per the germline V gene, CDR1 is DFQATT and CDR2 is SNEGSKA (reference sequence). CDR3 length: 14 residues. V gave up 5 bases and J gave up 4 bases; unmatched junction bases: 3. The CDR3 reads CSARGLAGGETQYF. The CDR3 DNA follows: TGCAGTGCTCGTGGACTAGCGGGGGGAGAGACCCAGTACTTC.

This clonotype was observed a few times. The germline gene is not matched at one end of the junction; a read error may be the cause. The V call is TRBV10-2, the J call TRBJ1-1; no clear D gene. Germline V lookup: CDR1 WSHSY, CDR2 SAAADI. This CDR3 region has 12 residues. The CDR3 loop is CASSESELTAFF. The CDR3 nucleotides are TGTGCCAGCAGTGAAAGTGAGTTGACAGCTTTCTTT.

The V and J genes are TRBV28 and TRBJ1-2, with TRBD1 matching 8 bases. Trimming cost V 9 bases and J 8 bases; bases outside gene matches: 14. This CDR3 comprises 14 residues. Germline-derived CDR1 and CDR2 are MDHEN and SYDVKM. This chain's CDR3 is CASNTPQGAKGYTF. CDR3 DNA: TGTGCCAGTAACACTCCTCAGGGGGCAAAAGGCTACACCTTC.

Notes on this clonotype: Relative to the germline gene, one junction end is altered; a read error may explain this. V gene TRBV20-1 combines with J gene TRBJ1-1; 9 bases match TRBD1. Germline lookup yields CDR1 DFQATT and CDR2 SNEGSKA (reference sequence). CDR3 length: 16 residues. The CDR3 DNA sequence: TGCAGTGCTAGAGATCACACAGGGGGCTTGAACACTGAAGCTTCCTTT. It encodes CSARDHTGGLNTEASF.

This clonotype has ten or more counts. This chain connects TRBV4-1 to TRBJ2-7, with 7 bases aligning to TRBD2. V dropped 1 base and J dropped 3; count of bases not matched to a gene: 3. The CDR3 length is 14 residues. Germline loops: CDR1 MGHRA, CDR2 YSYEKL. This CDR3 is CASSQARTSYEQYF. CDR3 coding DNA: TGCGCCAGCAGCCAAGCCCGGACTAGCTACGAGCAGTACTTC.

The chain couples TRBV5-1 to TRBJ2-7, with TRBD2 identical over 8 bases. The germline gives CDR1 SGHRS, CDR2 YFSETQ. The CDR3 length is 15 residues. With 4 bases clipped from V and 3 bases from J, the junction kept 9 bases outside the gene matches. CDR3 DNA: TGCGCCAGCAGCGCCACGGGGGGGGAGCTCTACGAGCAGTACTTC. This encodes CASSATGGELYEQYF.

This clonotype was recorded a few times. The rearrangement links TRBV24-1 to TRBJ1-5; D remains ambiguous. CDR3 length equals 12 residues. Trimming left V 4 bases short and J 6 bases short, with 6 bases between. CDR1 is KGHDR and CDR2 is SFDVKD in the germline V gene. The CDR3 coding sequence is TGTGCCACCAGTGACTATGGTCAGCCCCAGCATTTT. Protein sequence: CATSDYGQPQHF.

On this clonotype: A much larger clone is a single base away; this may be a read error. The chain employs TRBV20-1 and TRBJ1-3; D uncertain. Trimming stripped 6 bases from V and 3 bases from J, with 18 bases between. Germline V gene sequence: CDR1 DFQATT, CDR2 SNEGSKA (reference sequence). CDR3 size: 15 residues. The CDR3 here is CSAPAGPRLGNTIYF. In DNA form, the CDR3 reads TGCAGTGCCCCCGCGGGTCCGCGTCTTGGAAACACCATATATTTT.

A remark on this clonotype: The junction and the germline gene differ at one end; a read error may be behind it. V usage is TRBV29-1 and J usage is TRBJ1-4; the D is unclear. This CDR3 has 14 amino acids. The germline V gene encodes CDR1 SQVTM and CDR2 ANQGSEA. CDR3 bases: TGCAGCGCTGAGTTGGGCGCCGATAATGAAGAACTGTTTTTT. Translating it yields CSAELGADNEELFF.

This clonotype was found once. The chain recombines TRBV3-1 with TRBJ2-5; tentative D call: TRBD1 (5 bases). V lost 0 bases to trimming and J lost 4 bases, with 9 bases between them. Germline V gene data show CDR1 as LGHDT and CDR2 as YNNKEL (reference sequence). The CDR3 runs 14 residues. The CDR3 nucleotides are TGTGCCAGCAGCCAAGATTACCAGGGAGAGACCCAGTACTTC. Translating it yields CASSQDYQGETQYF.

This clonotype occurred a few times. This rearrangement joins TRBV11-3 to TRBJ1-1; maybe TRBD1 (6 bases). V lost 5 bases, J lost 4 bases, and 14 bases lay in between. The CDR3 loop spans 14 amino acids. CDR1 SGHNT and CDR2 YENEEA come from the germline V gene. In DNA form, the CDR3 reads TGTGCCAGCAGCCACGGGGGCCTGGGCACTGAAGCTTTCTTT. It translates to CASSHGGLGTEAFF.

This clonotype was seen a few times. This rearrangement joins TRBV12-3 or TRBV12-4 to TRBJ1-4, with 11 bases aligning to TRBD1. V was clipped by 5 bases and J by 7 bases; unmatched bases: 12. The CDR3 totals 17 residues. CDR3 region: CASSPGQGDRSGEKLFF. Written as DNA, the CDR3 is TGTGCCAGCAGTCCGGGACAGGGGGATCGGTCGGGTGAAAAACTGTTTTTT.

The sample holds a few counts of this clonotype. The chain joins TRBV7-2 to TRBJ1-3, with TRBD1 as a possible D gene (5 bases). This CDR3 contains 18 residues. Germline V lookup: CDR1 SGHTA, CDR2 FQGNSA. Trimming shortened V by 2 bases and J by 8 bases, and 25 bases separated the two germline ends. CDR3 region: CASSLLGPFGGLWHTIYF. CDR3 in DNA: TGTGCCAGCAGCTTACTTGGGCCTTTTGGGGGGTTGTGGCACACCATATATTTT.